This T cell receptor (beta chain) was profiled in a study of CD8+CD57+ T cells in acquired aplastic anemia. Study-wide background: Sorted cells (CD4+ and CD8+) yielded DNA amounts that averaged approximately 2.9 ug.

Sequenced patients had shown CD8+CD57+ cell expansion by flow cytometry. Patients were untreated when blood was sampled. This clonotype came up many times. The use of genomic DNA as template underpinned the TCR beta VDJ and CDR3 profiling. Via MiXCR, TCRdb re-called the reads, giving one row per CDR3 protein. The sample carries over 150,000 distinct CDR3 sequences, roughly 63% recorded once. The sequenced material came from sorted CD4+, CD8+, or CD8+CD57+ T cells (not recorded which) from PBMCs. The TCR sequence derives from a human donor with aplastic anemia.

CDR3 DNA: TGTGCCAGTAGTCCGGGTTCTGCTGAAGCTTTCTTT. Translating gives CASSPGSAEAFF. The rearrangement joins TRBV19 to TRBJ1-1; D remains ambiguous. The germline gives CDR1 LNHDA, CDR2 SQIVND (reference sequence). V gave up 5 bases and J gave up 6 bases, with 10 bases separating them. The CDR3 loop spans 12 amino acids.